This T cell receptor (beta chain) was identified during a study of cytomegalovirus exposure and HLA in healthy donors. Overall study context: There were 117 million unique TCR beta sequences, drawn from 150 million to 200 million T cells, in an earlier analysis.

V lost 2 bases and J lost 11; bases outside the gene matches: 9. Looked up from germline, CDR1 is SGDLS and CDR2 is YYNGEE. This CDR3 spans 14 amino acids. This clone was seen more than once but under ten times. Its antigen is unknown. The PCR had 60 Vbeta and 13 Jbeta primers. This table comes from immunoSEQ multiplex PCR, and its TCRdb copy is limited to in-frame clones, with some not included. The profile shows about 140,000 clones, approximately 73% of them singletons. Whole-study results and caveats: It was reported that TCR beta sequences correctly inferred the HLA-A and HLA-B alleles for most subjects. According to reports, the classifier identified cytomegalovirus status with high specificity and sensitivity.

The chain joins TRBV9 to TRBJ1-1; TRBD1 agrees at 10 bases. Sequencing input: PBMCs. This receptor was taken from a human donor in good health. CDR3 in DNA: TGTGCCAGCAGCGTGGCGGCCGGGACAGGGGTGGCTTTCTTT. The encoded protein is CASSVAAGTGVAFF. The complete variable domain, with remaining parts taken from reference TRBV9 and TRBJ1-1, reads DSGVTQTPKHLITATGQRVTLRCSPRSGDLSVYWYQQSLDQGLQFLIQYYNGEERAKGNILERFSAQQFPDLHSELNLSSLELGDSALYFCASSVAAGTGVAFFGQGTRLTVV.